These 28 T cell receptor beta chains share one sample of origin, sequenced in a study of CD4 and CD8 cells across lung adenocarcinoma regions. TCRdb ran MiXCR on the PCR reads and lists one entry per CDR3 protein. The sample has tens of thousands of distinct CDR3 sequences, 50% to 55% seen once. Sequenced input: CD8+ T cells from the center of a lung tumor. These receptors came from a female donor with lung adenocarcinoma. The CD4 and CD8 labels of this study may be unreliable.

V and J are TRBV10-2 and TRBJ2-7, with D uncertain. CDR3 length equals 14 residues. V lost 5 bases and J lost 5, with 16 bases in between. CDR1 and CDR2 (germline): WSHSY, SAAADI. CDR3 loop: CASSSPGSGNEQYF. The CDR3 bases are TGCGCCAGCAGTAGTCCCGGTTCGGGTAACGAGCAGTACTTC.

On this clonotype itself: One junction end disagrees with the germline gene, perhaps due to a read error. The rearrangement links TRBV6-1 to TRBJ2-4; D ambiguous. Germline V lookup: CDR1 MNHNS, CDR2 SASEGT. The CDR3 spans 15 residues. CDR3 in amino acids: CGGGDPGHAKNIQYF. DNA for the CDR3: TGTGGCGGCGGTGACCCGGGCCATGCCAAAAACATCCAGTACTTC.

In regard to this clonotype: A read error may account for a junction end that differs from germline. J is TRBJ2-3 and V is TRBV27; D possibly corresponds to TRBD1 (6 bases). The length of the CDR3 is 17 residues. Looked up from germline, CDR1 is MNHEY and CDR2 is SMNVEV (reference sequence). The CDR3 here is CASSSALGGTSTDTQYF. In DNA, the CDR3 is TGTGCCAGCAGTTCCGCACTTGGGGGCACCTCCACAGATACGCAGTATTTC.

Of note for this clonotype: One end of the junction varies from germline; a read error may be responsible. The chain recombines TRBV27 with TRBJ2-4; D may be TRBD1 or TRBD2 (5 bases each). This CDR3 has 15 amino acids. Germline CDR1 and CDR2: MNHEY and SMNVEV (reference sequence). The CDR3 region is CASSLRARRQDIQYF. The CDR3 DNA follows: TGTGCCAGCAGTTTAAGAGCCCGGAGGCAGGACATCCAGTACTTC.

This clonotype was picked up a small number of times. The genes are TRBV6-5 and TRBJ2-3; D is ambiguous. The CDR3 runs to 16 residues. The V and J ends lost 0 bases and 3 bases respectively, with 13 bases between them. CDR1 is MNHEY and CDR2 is SVGAGI in the germline V gene. CDR3 region: CASSYSGRLGTDTQYF. The CDR3 nucleotides are TGTGCCAGCAGTTACTCTGGGCGCCTAGGGACAGATACGCAGTATTTT.

This chain connects TRBV6-1 to TRBJ2-3; weak D call: TRBD2 (6 bases). V lost 6 bases to trimming and J lost 12 bases, with 25 bases between them. Germline values: CDR1 MNHNS, CDR2 SASEGT. The CDR3 has 15 residues. The CDR3 DNA reads TGTGCCAGCAGGCACGGCGGGGACCCCACAGAGACCCAGTATTTT. Residues: CASRHGGDPTETQYF.

This clonotype was seen repeatedly, ten times or more. The J gene is TRBJ2-7, the V gene TRBV6-1; possible D gene TRBD2, 5 bases. CDR1 is MNHNS and CDR2 is SASEGT in the germline V gene. The CDR3 is 13 residues long. V was shortened by 8 bases and J by 3 bases, with 14 bases between the two germline ends. Written as DNA, the CDR3 is TGTGCCAGCTCCAGCGGCTCAAACTACGAGCAGTACTTC. It specifies CASSSGSNYEQYF.

V and J are TRBV10-3 and TRBJ2-3; D possibly corresponds to TRBD2 (6 bases). V was shortened by 10 bases and J by 11 bases, with 22 bases between the two germline ends. The CDR3 is 13 residues long. Looked up from germline, CDR1 is ENHRY and CDR2 is SYGVKD. CDR3 sequence reads: CATLAGCGDEQYF. In DNA, the CDR3 is TGTGCCACACTAGCTGGGTGCGGAGATGAGCAGTATTTT.

The chain combines TRBV6-1 with TRBJ2-5, with D tentatively TRBD1 or TRBD2 (6 bases each). From germline, CDR1 is MNHNS and CDR2 SASEGT. Between the trimmed V and J ends, which lost 6 bases and 0 bases, there was a span of 17 bases. This CDR3 comprises 16 residues. As DNA, the CDR3 is TGTGCCAGCAGGGGGCACGGGGGCAGTGACCAAGAGACCCAGTACTTC. This gives the protein CASRGHGGSDQETQYF.

This clonotype qualifies as medium-sized. The V and J genes are TRBV6-6 and TRBJ2-7; D unresolved. The CDR3 sequence is 14 residues long. The V gene lost 10 bases and the J gene lost 0 bases, with 16 bases spanning the gap. The germline CDR1 and CDR2 sequences are MNHNY and SVGAGI (reference sequence). The CDR3 nucleotides are TGTGCCATGACACCGGACGGTAGCTCCTACGAGCAGTACTTC. Translated: CAMTPDGSSYEQYF.

The chain carries TRBV6-5 and TRBJ2-3; the match to TRBD1 covers 8 bases. This CDR3 is 16 amino acids long. V trimming: 4 bases; J trimming: 0 bases; junction bases outside the gene matches: 6. The germline V gene has CDR1 MNHEY and CDR2 SVGAGI. The CDR3 DNA is TGTGCCAGCAGTTCGCGCCGGGACAGGAGCACAGATACGCAGTATTTT. This gives the protein CASSSRRDRSTDTQYF.

This clonotype was observed a handful of times. This chain connects TRBV15 to TRBJ2-1; 8 bases map to TRBD2. TRBJ2-7 explains the end of the DNA better; the J call may be wrong. There are 15 residues in the CDR3. The germline V gene encodes CDR1 LNHNV and CDR2 YYDKDF (reference sequence). In nucleotides, the CDR3 is TGTGCCACCAGCAGAGATGTAGGACTAGCTGGCGAGCAGTACGTC. Amino acid sequence: CATSRDVGLAGEQYV.

This clonotype was counted many times. The CDR3 spells CASSYSMHQGHEQYF. CDR3 sequence (DNA): TGTGCCAGCAGTTACTCGATGCATCAGGGCCACGAGCAGTACTTC. The chain has TRBV6-5 and TRBJ2-5; D possibly corresponds to TRBD1 (5 bases). The DNA end is a closer match to TRBJ2-7, so the J assignment may be wrong. This CDR3 spans 15 amino acids. In germline, CDR1 is MNHEY, CDR2 SVGAGI.

The genes are TRBV25-1 and TRBJ1-1; TRBD1 might be the D (5 bases). CDR3 length equals 16 residues. V was trimmed by 4 bases and J by 2 bases, leaving 17 bases between them. Per germline, CDR1 MGHDK and CDR2 SYGVNS. CDR3 sequence reads: CASSGGDPRLNTEAFF. CDR3 sequence (DNA): TGTGCCAGCAGTGGGGGGGATCCCCGTCTCAACACTGAAGCTTTCTTT.

This clonotype was picked up a small number of times. This CDR3 is CASSESSGLAGGPNTGELFF. Here the CDR3 DNA reads TGCGCCAGCAGTGAGTCCTCGGGACTAGCGGGAGGGCCTAACACCGGGGAGCTGTTTTTT. This chain joins TRBV10-1 and TRBJ2-2, with TRBD2 matching over 16 bases. This CDR3 region has 20 residues. The ends lost 0 bases at V and 2 bases at J; junction bases unmatched: 6. The germline V gene has CDR1 WNHNN and CDR2 SYGVQD (reference sequence).

Many counts were recorded for this clonotype. V and J are TRBV6-1 and TRBJ2-1; 7 bases line up with TRBD2. J gave up 2 bases and V 2 bases, and 3 bases lay outside the gene matches. The germline V gene has CDR1 MNHNS and CDR2 SASEGT. This CDR3 is 15 amino acids long. The CDR3 DNA reads TGTGCCAGCAGTGAATGGCTAGCGGCCTACAATGAGCAGTTCTTC. It yields the protein CASSEWLAAYNEQFF.

In this sample, this clonotype turned up many times. V gene TRBV6-1 combines with J gene TRBJ2-1; maybe TRBD2 (6 bases). This CDR3 region has 12 residues. Germline V gene data show CDR1 as MNHNS and CDR2 as SASEGT. Trimming left V 6 bases short and J 10 bases short, with 13 bases between. The CDR3 loop is CASRSWEVEQFF. The CDR3 nucleotides are TGTGCCAGCAGATCATGGGAGGTCGAGCAGTTCTTC.

This sequence joins TRBV6-1 and TRBJ2-5, with TRBD1 identical over 10 bases. Judging by the DNA end, TRBJ2-7 fits better; the J call may be wrong. Germline CDR1 MNHNS, CDR2 SASEGT. This CDR3 contains 16 residues. CDR3 in DNA: TGTGCCAGCAGCCTCCCGGGACAGGGGACTCGCTACGAGCAGTACTTC. This codes for CASSLPGQGTRYEQYF.

The J gene is TRBJ2-1, the V gene TRBV10-1; D is perhaps TRBD2 (5 bases). V was shortened by 6 bases and J by 3 bases, with 9 bases between the two germline ends. Germline V CDR1 and CDR2: WNHNN, SYGVQD (reference sequence). CDR3 size: 13 residues. CDR3 region: CASSGELYNEQFF. The CDR3 region has the DNA TGCGCCAGCAGCGGGGAGCTCTACAATGAGCAGTTCTTC.

As for this clonotype: This likely comes from a read error, as the CDR3 has no conserved phenylalanine or tryptophan at its end. The DNA is left out, because the CDR3 cannot be placed on it with certainty; the CDR3 is given as TCRdb lists it. The chain links TRBV6-2 or TRBV6-3 to TRBJ2-5; the D segment call TRBD1 is taken from the table without a DNA check. Germline V gene lookup returns CDR1 MNHEY and CDR2 SVGEGT. Inclusive of both ends, the CDR3 amounts to 13 amino acids. This CDR3 reads CASSYSGQGRSYV.

The CDR3 spells CARCPQNTQYF. The CDR3 nucleotides are TGTGCCAGGTGTCCTCAAAACACTCAGTATTTT. The V gene is TRBV27, the J gene TRBJ2-3; no firm D call. The CDR3 runs to 11 residues. CDR1 is MNHEY and CDR2 is SMNVEV in the germline V gene (reference sequence). Trimming stripped 9 bases from V and 12 bases from J, with 16 bases between.

The chain uses TRBV6-1 and TRBJ2-5; 13 nucleotides align to TRBD2. The CDR3 covers 19 residues. Germline-derived CDR1 and CDR2 are MNHNS and SASEGT. The junction had 16 bases not matched to a gene; V was cut back by 4 bases and J by 5 bases. CDR3 in DNA: TGTGCCAGCAGTGCAGGGACAGGGTTCGGGACTAGCGGGACGGAGACCCAGTACTTC. It encodes CASSAGTGFGTSGTETQYF.

The sample holds a few counts of this clonotype. The chain couples TRBV10-3 to TRBJ2-1; no clear D. The V gene's germline CDR1 is ENHRY and CDR2 SYGVKD. This CDR3 spans 15 amino acids. Here the CDR3 DNA reads TGTGTCGCGGCGTCGCGCTGGGGTATGGACAATGAGCAGTTCTTC. This gives the protein CVAASRWGMDNEQFF.

This clonotype came up once. V is TRBV5-4 and J is TRBJ2-1; D possibly matches TRBD1 or TRBD2 (5 bases each). Gene TRBJ2-5 matches the end of the DNA better, so the J call may be wrong. Germline V CDR1 and CDR2: SGHNT, YYREEE (reference sequence). The CDR3 covers 14 residues. The CDR3 nucleotides are TGTGCCAGCAGCTGGGACCTCGGTCAAGAGACCCAGTACTTC. Translating it yields CASSWDLGQETQYF.

Comments on this clonotype: Mismatch with germline at one junction end may stem from a read error. The chain joins TRBV27 to TRBJ2-5; 9 nucleotides match TRBD2. This CDR3 spans 13 amino acids. The V gene's germline CDR1 is MNHEY and CDR2 SMNVEV (reference sequence). In DNA, the CDR3 is TGTGCGAGCGGGGGGTTTGACCAAGAGACTCAGTACTTC. It encodes CASGGFDQETQYF.

This sequence joins TRBV6-2 or TRBV6-3 and TRBJ2-3; 15 bases line up with TRBD2. This CDR3 contains 17 residues. From germline, CDR1 is MNHEY and CDR2 SVGEGT. V dropped 4 bases and J dropped 5; count of bases not matched to a gene: 7. The CDR3 DNA is TGTGCCAGCAGTTCCTGGACTAGCGGGAGGGTCGGAGATACGCAGTATTTT. Residues: CASSSWTSGRVGDTQYF.

The chain uses TRBV27 and TRBJ2-1, with no clear D. With 0 bases removed from V and 12 bases from J, the gap between germline ends came to 21 bases. CDR3 length equals 16 residues. The germline V gene has CDR1 MNHEY and CDR2 SMNVEV (reference sequence). The CDR3 region has the DNA TGTGCCAGCAGTTTATCTATGGGTGGGTGCAAAGATGCGCAGTTCTTC. This codes for CASSLSMGGCKDAQFF.

This clonotype was counted ten times or more. The V gene is TRBV6-1, the J gene TRBJ1-2, with a tentative D call TRBD1 (6 bases). Trimming removed 2 bases at V and 8 bases at J, with 15 bases between. Germline CDR1 and CDR2: MNHNS and SASEGT. This CDR3 has 14 residues. The CDR3 region is CASSELWGAGGYTF. Written as DNA, the CDR3 is TGTGCCAGCAGTGAATTATGGGGGGCCGGGGGCTACACCTTC.